Detailed here is one T cell receptor beta chain. This clonotype was recorded many times. Which antigen it targets is not known. Per-base qualities were not stored, and no clone one base away is much larger. CDR1 DFQATT and CDR2 SNEGSKA were looked up in the germline V gene (reference sequence). V is cut by 0 bases and J by 2 bases, and the space between the germline ends is 7 bases. The CDR3 spans 13 residues, from the cysteine through the phenylalanine. Just the 39-base CDR3 DNA is kept, in frame starting at base 1. Libraries were constructed by PCR. TCRdb lists the instrument as Illumina HiSeq 2500. To normalize quantification of the TCRbeta repertoire, the TCR libraries were built with molecular barcoding that relied on unique molecular identifiers. TCRdb passed the public sequencing reads through fastp at Q25 and MiXCR, retaining productive beta sequences. Each entry is one CDR3 protein sequence, shown with its most common DNA and genes. In this sample the table shows approximately 130,000 distinct CDR3 sequences, roughly 9.7% of which occur a single time. Jointly, the top ten make up around 24% of the sample.

This specimen's treatment or condition label, interpreted: allogeneic hematopoietic cell transplantation with graft depleted of TCRalphabeta T cells and CD19 B cells. The children who served as transplant recipients had been given grafts of TCRalphabeta/CD19-depleted allogeneic hematopoietic cells. This specimen belongs to a study of T-cell reconstitution after alpha-beta-depleted transplantation in children listed by TCRdb under 2016. In the study overall: Using TCR repertoire profiling, the study quantitatively followed how T-cell immune reconstitution unfolded in children after TCRalphabeta/CD19-depleted allogeneic hematopoietic cell transplantation. Overall study results and their limits: Hyperexpanded clone frequencies declined over subsequent months; after one year, T-cell counts and TCRbeta diversity were mostly attributed to newly produced T cells. In some patients, the high TCRbeta diversity seen at day 60 was put down to recipient T cells and intrathymic progenitors that had survived conditioning. About two months after transplant, the apparently early recovery of alphabetaT-cell counts reportedly depended on just several hundred clones that had expanded rapidly and came from non-depleted graft cells.

The sample was PBMCs, mostly from graft donor cells, taken 180 days after TCRalphabeta/CD19-depleted stem cell transplant. Recombination linked TRBV20-1 to TRBJ1-2; matching of 6 bases hints at TRBD1 as the D gene. This clonotype was obtained from a girl in the first two years of life who had a stem cell transplant for combined immunodeficiency, so the T cells may come from the graft donor. For the CDR3, the sequence is CSARDRGNYGYTF. The nucleotides read TGCAGTGCTAGAGATAGGGGGAACTATGGCTACACCTTC.